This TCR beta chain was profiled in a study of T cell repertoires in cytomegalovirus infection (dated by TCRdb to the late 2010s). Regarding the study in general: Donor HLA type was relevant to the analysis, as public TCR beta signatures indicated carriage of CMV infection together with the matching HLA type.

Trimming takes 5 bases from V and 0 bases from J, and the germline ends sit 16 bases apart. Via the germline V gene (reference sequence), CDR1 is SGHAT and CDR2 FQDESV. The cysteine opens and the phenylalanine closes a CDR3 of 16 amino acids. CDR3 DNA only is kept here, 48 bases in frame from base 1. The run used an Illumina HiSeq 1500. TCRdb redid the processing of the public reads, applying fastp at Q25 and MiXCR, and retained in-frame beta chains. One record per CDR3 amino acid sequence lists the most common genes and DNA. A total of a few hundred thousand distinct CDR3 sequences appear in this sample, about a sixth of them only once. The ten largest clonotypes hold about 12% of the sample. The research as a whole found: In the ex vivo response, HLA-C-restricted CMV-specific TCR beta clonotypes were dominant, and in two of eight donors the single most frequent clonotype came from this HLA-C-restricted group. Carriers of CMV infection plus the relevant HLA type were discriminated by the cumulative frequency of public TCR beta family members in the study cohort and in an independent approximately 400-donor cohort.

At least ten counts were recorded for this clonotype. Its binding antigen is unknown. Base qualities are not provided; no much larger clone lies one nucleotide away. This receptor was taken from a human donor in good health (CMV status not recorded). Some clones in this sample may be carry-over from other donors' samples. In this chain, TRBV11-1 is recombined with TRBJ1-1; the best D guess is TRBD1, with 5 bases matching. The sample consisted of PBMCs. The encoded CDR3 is CASSHAAAGLNTEAFF. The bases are TGTGCCAGCAGCCACGCCGCGGCAGGGCTGAACACTGAAGCTTTCTTT.